Below, 10 T cell receptor beta chains from the same sample are listed, as sequenced in a study of human T cells and chemical hapten exposure. TCRdb re-called the RACE reads with MiXCR, one entry per CDR3 protein. The table lists just under 350,000 distinct CDR3 sequences, approximately 6.9% of them singletons. Time point denoted: patch test 1, 2 weeks after DPC sensitization. The treatment here: therapeutic diphenylcyclopropenone sensitization with weekly scalp DPC. The sequenced sample was whole blood, obtained in connection with sensitization to the hapten diphenylcyclopropenone (DPC). The receptors were gathered from a woman between 18 and 29 years old with alopecia areata. Some clones in this sample may be carry-over from other donors' samples.

This clonotype was seen many times. The V call is TRBV12-3 or TRBV12-4, the J call TRBJ1-1; a possible D gene is TRBD1 (6 bases). The CDR3 length is 13 residues. V lost 3 bases and J 8 bases, leaving 13 bases between the germline ends. This chain's CDR3 is CASSFKGGEEAFF. CDR3 coding DNA: TGTGCCAGCAGTTTTAAAGGGGGAGAGGAAGCTTTCTTT.

This clonotype was observed at least ten times. CDR3 residues: CSVQATGTEETQYF. In DNA, the CDR3 is TGCAGTGTCCAGGCGACCGGGACAGAGGAGACCCAGTACTTC. The V and J genes are TRBV20-1 and TRBJ2-5; 7 bases are a match to TRBD1. The CDR3 runs 14 residues. CDR1 and CDR2 (germline): DFQATT, SNEGSKA (reference sequence). The junction had 13 bases not matched to a gene; V was cut back by 7 bases and J by 5 bases.

V usage is TRBV5-1 and J usage is TRBJ2-7; no firm D call. V lost 0 bases and J lost 1, with 14 bases in between. This CDR3 is 16 amino acids long. The germline V gene encodes CDR1 SGHRS and CDR2 YFSETQ. The CDR3 here is CASSLATAGLSYEQYF. The CDR3 DNA reads as TGCGCCAGCAGCTTGGCCACGGCAGGTCTGTCCTACGAGCAGTACTTC.

This clonotype was counted at least ten times. CDR3: CASSLRLDEQFF. CDR3 coding DNA: TGTGCCAGCAGCTTACGATTGGATGAGCAGTTCTTC. The V gene is TRBV3-1, the J gene TRBJ2-1; unclear D gene. This CDR3 has 12 residues. Trimming removed 5 bases at V and 8 bases at J, with 10 bases between. Germline loops: CDR1 LGHDT, CDR2 YNNKEL (reference sequence).

In this sample, this clonotype turned up a few times. This chain links TRBV28 with TRBJ2-3; D possibly uses TRBD1 or TRBD2 (5 bases each). The CDR3 has 16 amino acids. The germline V gene has CDR1 MDHEN and CDR2 SYDVKM. V gave up 5 bases and J gave up 6 bases, with 21 bases separating them. CDR3 in amino acids: CASSEVGTTKRDTQYF. The DNA for the CDR3 is TGTGCCAGCAGTGAGGTCGGGACGACCAAAAGGGATACGCAGTATTTT. The whole variable domain, remainder taken from reference TRBV28 and TRBJ2-3, is DVKVTQSSRYLVKRTGEKVFLECVQDMDHENMFWYRQDPGLGLRLIYFSYDVKMKEKGDIPEGYSVSREKKERFSLILESASTNQTSMYLCASSEVGTTKRDTQYFGPGTRLTVL.

The rearrangement links TRBV28 to TRBJ1-2, with D unclear. The CDR3 is made up of 13 amino acids. With 5 bases removed from V and 8 bases from J, the gap between germline ends came to 15 bases. Germline V gene lookup returns CDR1 MDHEN and CDR2 SYDVKM. CDR3 region: CASSPPLGYGYTF. The CDR3 bases are TGTGCCAGCAGTCCGCCCTTAGGGTACGGCTACACCTTC.

The J gene is TRBJ1-4, the V gene TRBV10-3; the D gene is possibly TRBD1 (5 bases). V was cut by 4 bases and J by 6 bases, with 6 bases left in between. Germline assignment: CDR1 ENHRY and CDR2 SYGVKD. The CDR3 sequence is 12 residues long. CDR3 nucleotides: TGTGCCATCAGTGGGGGGGATGAAAAACTGTTTTTT. Its protein is CAISGGDEKLFF.

The V call is TRBV12-3 or TRBV12-4, the J call TRBJ2-2; 7 nucleotides match TRBD1. The CDR3 totals 15 residues. J was trimmed by 0 bases and V by 4 bases; bases with no gene match: 2. The CDR3 nucleotides are TGTGCCAGCAGTTCAGGGGGATCGAACACCGGGGAGCTGTTTTTT. Protein product: CASSSGGSNTGELFF.

This clonotype was counted a few times. The V and J genes are TRBV5-8 and TRBJ2-3; D gene ambiguous. The CDR3 is 14 residues long. Trimming shortened V by 0 bases and J by 7 bases, and 12 bases separated the two germline ends. CDR1 and CDR2 from the germline V gene are SGHTS and YDEGEE. The CDR3 spells CASSLASTPYTQYF. The CDR3 bases are TGTGCCAGCAGCTTGGCATCTACGCCTTATACGCAGTATTTT.

V gene TRBV6-6 combines with J gene TRBJ1-1; TRBD1 aligns across 7 bases. The CDR3 covers 14 residues. Unmatched junction bases numbered 7, after V lost 7 bases and J lost 2 bases. Germline CDR1 reads MNHNY; CDR2 reads SVGAGI (reference sequence). CDR3 in DNA: TGTGCCAGCACCTTCCGAGGGGGCAACACTGAAGCTTTCTTT. This sequence encodes CASTFRGGNTEAFF.